Included here is one T cell receptor beta chain sequence, with context. What it recognizes is unknown. These data originate in a study of cytomegalovirus exposure and HLA in healthy donors. Measured with immunoSEQ multiplex PCR; TCRdb has only the in-frame clones, and not every one. The sample shows 150,000 to 180,000 clones, less than 90% of them seen only once. Points from the study as a whole: Reports described diagnosis of cytomegalovirus status by the classifier as highly specific and sensitive. Rare TCR sequences predominated, though certain public TCRs were found in many donors.

This CDR3 contains 15 residues. J lost 2 bases, V lost 3 bases, and 6 bases had no gene match. CDR1 is MNHNS, CDR2 SASEGT, per germline. The TCR sequence derives from a man younger than 30 in good health and CMV-seropositive. The chain links TRBV6-1 to TRBJ2-7, with 8 bases matching TRBD1. The sequenced sample consisted of PBMCs. The CDR3 here is CASSEPTGVAYEQYF. For the CDR3, the DNA is TGTGCCAGCAGTGAGCCGACAGGGGTGGCCTACGAGCAGTACTTC.